This T cell receptor beta chain comes out of a study of cytomegalovirus exposure and HLA in healthy donors. Details on this clone: Its antigen is as yet unknown.

Whole-study findings and limits: From TCR beta sequences, most subjects' HLA-A and HLA-B alleles were reportedly predicted accurately. A few V segments could not be told apart, such as TRBV6-2 and TRBV6-3, and were left out. The number of N-insertions in an Asian-associated ancestry cluster was reportedly below the 666-donor mean in a later analysis.

PCR primers comprised 60 Vbeta and 13 Jbeta primers. Measured with immunoSEQ multiplex PCR; TCRdb has only the in-frame clones, and not every one. This sample yields about 190,000 clones, of which 81% are seen a single time; more than 1.5% belongs to the top ten. The V gene end was trimmed by 0 bases and the J gene end by 5 bases; junction bases not matched to a gene: 3. The germline CDR1 and CDR2 sequences are SGHRS and YFSETQ. CDR3 length: 14 residues. This TCR came from a man between 18 and 35 years old in good health and CMV-seronegative. The rearrangement uses TRBV5-1 and TRBJ1-2; 8 nucleotides line up with TRBD1. The sequencing sample was made of PBMCs. Here the CDR3 DNA reads TGCGCCAGCAGCTTGGGGGACAGGCATTATGGCTACACCTTC. Protein product: CASSLGDRHYGYTF.